This T cell receptor (beta chain) stems from a study of T cells after yellow fever vaccination. Trimming took off 5 bases at V and 0 bases at J, with 11 bases between the two ends. The germline CDR1 and CDR2 sequences are MNHEY and SVGEGT. The CDR3 has 15 residues. Findings of the study overall: FACS-sorted repertoires might harbor abundant contaminating clonotypes from the bulk population. Few clonotypes appeared in both CD4 and CD8 compartments. Faster peaking, at day 5 versus 15, marked a secondary response that was weaker.

This clonotype has a handful of counts. Its cognate antigen is unknown. The study made its TCR cDNA through 5'RACE template switching. That step introduced a universal primer site along with UMIs. Each CDR3 protein is one row after TCRdb ran MiXCR on the 5' RACE reads. The sample lists 300,000 or so distinct CDR3 sequences, about an eighth occurring once. The receptor was derived from a man between 25 and 39 years old who received the YFV17D yellow fever vaccine. Sequencing was performed on CD4+ T cells sorted from PBMCs, taken 45 days after the yellow fever booster vaccination. This chain links TRBV6-2 or TRBV6-3 with TRBJ2-4; D not certain. The CDR3 DNA is TGTGCCAGCAGTGACCGCGTCACAGCCAAAAACATTCAGTACTTC. Its protein is CASSDRVTAKNIQYF.